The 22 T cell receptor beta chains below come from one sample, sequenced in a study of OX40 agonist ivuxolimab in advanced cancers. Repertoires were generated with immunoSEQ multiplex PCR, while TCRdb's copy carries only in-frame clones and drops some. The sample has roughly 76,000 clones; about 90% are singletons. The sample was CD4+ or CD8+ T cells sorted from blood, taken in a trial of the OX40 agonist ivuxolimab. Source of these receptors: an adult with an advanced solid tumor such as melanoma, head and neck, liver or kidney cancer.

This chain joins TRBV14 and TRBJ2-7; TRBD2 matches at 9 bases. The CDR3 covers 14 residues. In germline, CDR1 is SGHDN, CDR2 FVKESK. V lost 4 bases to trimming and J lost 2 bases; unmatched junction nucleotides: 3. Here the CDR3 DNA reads TGTGCCAGCAGCCCAGGCGGGAGGGCCTACGAGCAGTACTTC. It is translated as CASSPGGRAYEQYF. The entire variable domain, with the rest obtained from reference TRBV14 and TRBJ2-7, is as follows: EAGVTQFPSHSVIEKGQTVTLRCDPISGHDNLYWYRRVMGKEIKFLLHFVKESKQDESGMPNNRFLAERTGGTYSTLKVQPAELEDSGVYFCASSPGGRAYEQYFGPGTRLTVT.

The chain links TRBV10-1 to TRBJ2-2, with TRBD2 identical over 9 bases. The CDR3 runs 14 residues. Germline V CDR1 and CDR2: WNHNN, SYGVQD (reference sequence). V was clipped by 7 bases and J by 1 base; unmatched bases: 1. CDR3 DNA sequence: TGCGCCAGCAAGCGGGAGGTGAACACCGGGGAGCTGTTTTTT. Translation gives CASKREVNTGELFF.

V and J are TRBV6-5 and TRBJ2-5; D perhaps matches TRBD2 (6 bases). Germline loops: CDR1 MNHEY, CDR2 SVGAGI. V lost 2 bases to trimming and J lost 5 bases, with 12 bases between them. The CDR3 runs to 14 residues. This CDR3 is CASSYLGGRETQYF. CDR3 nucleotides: TGTGCCAGCAGTTACCTCGGGGGTCGGGAGACCCAGTACTTC.

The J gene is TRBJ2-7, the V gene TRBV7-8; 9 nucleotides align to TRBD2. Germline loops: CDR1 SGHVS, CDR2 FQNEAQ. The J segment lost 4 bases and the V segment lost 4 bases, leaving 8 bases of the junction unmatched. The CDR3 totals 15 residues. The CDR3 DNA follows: TGTGCCAGCAGCTCTTCTAGCGGGGTGTCTTACGAGCAGTACTTC. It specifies CASSSSSGVSYEQYF.

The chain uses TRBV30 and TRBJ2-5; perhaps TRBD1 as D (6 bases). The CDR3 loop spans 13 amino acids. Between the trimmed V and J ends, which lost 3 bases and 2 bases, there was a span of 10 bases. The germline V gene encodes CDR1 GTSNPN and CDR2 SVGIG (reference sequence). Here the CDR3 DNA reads TGTGCCTGGAGGGGGGCAGGGCAAGAGACCCAGTACTTC. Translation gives CAWRGAGQETQYF. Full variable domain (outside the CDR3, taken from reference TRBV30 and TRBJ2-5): SQTIHQWPATLVQPVGSPLSLECTVEGTSNPNLYWYRQAAGRGLQLLFYSVGIGQISSEVPQNLSASRPQDRQFILSSKKLLLSDSGFYLCAWRGAGQETQYFGPGTRLLVL.

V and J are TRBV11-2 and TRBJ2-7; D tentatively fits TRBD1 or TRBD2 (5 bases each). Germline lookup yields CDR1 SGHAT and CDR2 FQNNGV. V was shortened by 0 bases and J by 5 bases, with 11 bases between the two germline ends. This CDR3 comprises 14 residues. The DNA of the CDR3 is TGTGCCAGCAGCTTAGATCCGGGGCTAGACGAGCAGTACTTC. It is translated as CASSLDPGLDEQYF. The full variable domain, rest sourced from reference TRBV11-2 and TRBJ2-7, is EAGVAQSPRYKIIEKRQSVAFWCNPISGHATLYWYQQILGQGPKLLIQFQNNGVVDDSQLPKDRFSAERLKGVDSTLKIQPAKLEDSAVYLCASSLDPGLDEQYFGPGTRLTVT.

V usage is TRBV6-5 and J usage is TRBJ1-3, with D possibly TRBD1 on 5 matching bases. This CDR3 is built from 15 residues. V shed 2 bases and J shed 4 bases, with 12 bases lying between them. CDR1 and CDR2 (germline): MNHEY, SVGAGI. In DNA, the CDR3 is TGTGCCAGCAGTTACAGCCGGGACGTCGGAAACACCATATATTTT. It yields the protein CASSYSRDVGNTIYF.

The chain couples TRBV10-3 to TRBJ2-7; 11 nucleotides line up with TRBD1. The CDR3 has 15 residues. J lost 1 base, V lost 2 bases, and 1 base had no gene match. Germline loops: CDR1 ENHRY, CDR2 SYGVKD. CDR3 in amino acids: CAISEGDRGSYEQYF. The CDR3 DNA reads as TGTGCCATCAGTGAGGGGGACAGGGGGTCCTACGAGCAGTACTTC.

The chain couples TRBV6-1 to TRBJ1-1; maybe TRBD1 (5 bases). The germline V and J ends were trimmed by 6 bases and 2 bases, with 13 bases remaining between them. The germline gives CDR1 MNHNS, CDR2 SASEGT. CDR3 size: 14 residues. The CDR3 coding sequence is TGTGCCAGCAGCTTGGACACTGCTAACACTGAAGCTTTCTTT. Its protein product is CASSLDTANTEAFF.

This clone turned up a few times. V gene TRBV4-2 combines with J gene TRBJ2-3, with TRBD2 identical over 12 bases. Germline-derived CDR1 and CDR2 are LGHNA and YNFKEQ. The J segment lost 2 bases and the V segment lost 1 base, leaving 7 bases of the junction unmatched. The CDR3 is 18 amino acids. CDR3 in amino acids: CASSQALGLAGITDTQYF. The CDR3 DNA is TGTGCCAGCAGCCAAGCTCTCGGACTAGCGGGGATCACAGATACGCAGTATTTT.

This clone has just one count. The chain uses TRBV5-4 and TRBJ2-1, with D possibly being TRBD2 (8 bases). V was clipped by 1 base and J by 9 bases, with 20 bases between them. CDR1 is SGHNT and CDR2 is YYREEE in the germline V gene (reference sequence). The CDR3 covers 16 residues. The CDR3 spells CASSLPGRGQASEQFF. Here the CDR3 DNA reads TGTGCCAGCAGCTTGCCCGGGAGGGGGCAGGCGAGTGAGCAGTTCTTC.

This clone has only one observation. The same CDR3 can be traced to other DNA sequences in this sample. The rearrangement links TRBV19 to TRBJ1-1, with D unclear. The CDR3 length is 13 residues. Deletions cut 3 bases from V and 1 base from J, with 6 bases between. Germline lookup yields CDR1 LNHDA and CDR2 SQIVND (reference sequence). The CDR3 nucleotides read TGTGCCAGTAGTATTCAAGGGAACACTGAAGCTTTCTTT. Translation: CASSIQGNTEAFF.

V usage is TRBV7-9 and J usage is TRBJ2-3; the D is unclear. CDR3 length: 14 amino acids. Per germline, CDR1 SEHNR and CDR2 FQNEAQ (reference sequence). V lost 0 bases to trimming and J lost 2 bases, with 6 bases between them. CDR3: CASSLATLTDTQYF. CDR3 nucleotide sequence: TGTGCCAGCAGCTTAGCGACGCTCACAGATACGCAGTATTTT.

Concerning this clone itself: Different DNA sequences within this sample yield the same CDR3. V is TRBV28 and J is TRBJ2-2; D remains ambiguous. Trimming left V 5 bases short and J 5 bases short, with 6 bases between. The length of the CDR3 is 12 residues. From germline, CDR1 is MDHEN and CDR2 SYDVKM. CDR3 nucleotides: TGTGCCAGCAGTACCCCGACCGGGGAGCTGTTTTTT. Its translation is CASSTPTGELFF.

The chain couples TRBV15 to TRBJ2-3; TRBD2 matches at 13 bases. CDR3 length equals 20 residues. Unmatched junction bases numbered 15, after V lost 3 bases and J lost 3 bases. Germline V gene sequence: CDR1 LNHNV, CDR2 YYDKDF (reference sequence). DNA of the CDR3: TGTGCCACCAGCAGGGAAACTAGCGGGAGGGCCTTTTCTAAGACAGATACGCAGTATTTT. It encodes CATSRETSGRAFSKTDTQYF. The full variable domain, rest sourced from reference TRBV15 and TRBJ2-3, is DAMVIQNPRYQVTQFGKPVTLSCSQTLNHNVMYWYQQKSSQAPKLLFHYYDKDFNNEADTPDNFQSRRPNTSFCFLDIRSPGLGDTAMYLCATSRETSGRAFSKTDTQYFGPGTRLTVL.

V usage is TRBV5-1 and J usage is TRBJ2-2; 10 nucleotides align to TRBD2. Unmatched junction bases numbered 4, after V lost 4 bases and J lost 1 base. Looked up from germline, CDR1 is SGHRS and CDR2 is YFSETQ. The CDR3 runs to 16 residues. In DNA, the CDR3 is TGCGCCAGCAGCGAAACTAGCGGGGTGAACACCGGGGAGCTGTTTTTT. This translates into CASSETSGVNTGELFF.

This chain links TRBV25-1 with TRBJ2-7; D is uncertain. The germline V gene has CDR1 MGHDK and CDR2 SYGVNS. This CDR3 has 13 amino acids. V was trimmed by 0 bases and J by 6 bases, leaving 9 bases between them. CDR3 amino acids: CASSEYAFGEQYF. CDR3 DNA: TGTGCCAGCAGTGAATATGCTTTCGGCGAGCAGTACTTC.

In nucleotides, the CDR3 is TGTGCCAGCAGCTTGGAGGCGAACACCGGGGAGCTGTTTTTT. This codes for CASSLEANTGELFF. The chain couples TRBV5-4 to TRBJ2-2; D is unclear. The V and J ends lost 0 bases and 0 bases respectively, with 3 bases between them. The CDR3 spans 14 residues. Germline CDR1 SGHNT, CDR2 YYREEE (reference sequence).

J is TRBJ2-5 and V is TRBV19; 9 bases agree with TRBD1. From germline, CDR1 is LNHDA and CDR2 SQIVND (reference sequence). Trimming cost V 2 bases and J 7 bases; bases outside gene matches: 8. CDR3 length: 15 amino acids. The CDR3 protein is CASSINGQGFWTQYF. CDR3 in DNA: TGTGCCAGTAGTATAAATGGACAGGGGTTCTGGACCCAGTACTTC.

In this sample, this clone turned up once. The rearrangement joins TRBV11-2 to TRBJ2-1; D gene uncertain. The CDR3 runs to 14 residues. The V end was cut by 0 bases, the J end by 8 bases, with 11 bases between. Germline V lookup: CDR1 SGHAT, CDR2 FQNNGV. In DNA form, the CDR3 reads TGTGCCAGCAGCTTAGATTTTGGCGGCGATGAGCAGTTCTTC. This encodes CASSLDFGGDEQFF.

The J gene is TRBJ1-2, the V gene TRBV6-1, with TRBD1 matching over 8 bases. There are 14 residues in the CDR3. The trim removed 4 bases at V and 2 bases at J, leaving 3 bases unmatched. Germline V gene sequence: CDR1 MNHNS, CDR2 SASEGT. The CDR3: CASSVGQDNYGYTF. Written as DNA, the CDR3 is TGTGCCAGCAGTGTGGGACAGGACAACTATGGCTACACCTTC.

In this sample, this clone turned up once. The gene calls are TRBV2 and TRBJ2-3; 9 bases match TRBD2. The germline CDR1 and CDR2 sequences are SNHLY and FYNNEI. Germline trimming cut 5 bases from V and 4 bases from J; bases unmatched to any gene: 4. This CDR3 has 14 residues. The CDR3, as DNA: TGTGCCAGCAGTTCTAGCGGGATCGCAGATACGCAGTATTTT. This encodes CASSSSGIADTQYF.